This T cell receptor beta chain was captured by sequencing in a study of shared clonotypes between healthy human individuals (dated by TCRdb to between 2020 and 2021). For the wider study: The cohort comprised two women and a few men aged 18 to 49 years. For each donor, CD4 naive and CD4 memory were each given three plates, CD8 naive was given two plates, and CD8 memory was given one plate. To estimate repertoire size and how much clonotypes are shared between individuals, the study performed deep sequencing of blood TCR repertoires from a few healthy adults. Libraries were prepared and TCR repertoires were sequenced by different laboratories using diverse techniques, in order to increase sequencing depth and limit assay-specific biases. Leukapheresis yielded between about 0.94 and 8.9 billion PBMCs per donor. Results and caveats for the whole study, not just this receptor: Naive subsets generally had larger estimated clonotype richness than memory subsets. Higher generation probabilities were observed for clonotypes shared by all four sorted-subset donors than for non-shared clonotypes. Based on pairwise subsampling, the degree of clonotype sharing among donors was expected to be affected by sequencing depth. The genetic and exposure-history diversity represented was limited by the small number of donors. Incomplete sequencing was indicated by rarefaction of sorted-subset datasets, despite the large sequencing depth. Only blood was sampled, and tissue TCR repertoires likely differ from those in blood. When several donors were compared, the shared fraction of clonotypes was 5% to 6.5% for naive CD4, around 3.5% for naive CD8, 2.3% for memory CD4, and 0.4% for memory CD8.

Healthy HIV-negative adults with no recently reported acute infections or vaccinations were included as donors. Only Caucasian adults living in Nashville, Tennessee, USA were represented among the donors. CD4+ T cells were enriched by magnetic negative selection, after which naive cells were positively selected on CD45RA and the negative fraction was taken as the memory subset. After blood collection by leukapheresis, PBMCs were isolated using Ficoll-Histopaque density gradient centrifugation and then cryopreserved in the vapor phase of liquid nitrogen. Analytical flow cytometry was used to check the purity and quantity of each magnetically sorted T cell population. From each sorted fraction, genomic DNA was isolated and quantified by UV absorbance on a Nanodrop 2000c. Worth noting for this clone: Its binding antigen is unknown. Per-nucleotide qualities are absent, and no much larger clonotype sits a single base away.

CDR1 is given as MDHEN and CDR2 as SYDVKM, both from the germline V gene. Trimming costs V 0 bases and J 4 bases, and their ends lie 6 bases apart. From cysteine to phenylalanine, the CDR3 is 14 amino acids long. Kept here is only the CDR3 DNA, which spans 42 bases and is read in frame from base 1. TCR CDR3 regions were amplified from genomic DNA by multiplex PCR using the deep immunoSEQ assay. For each cell subset, the extracted genomic DNA was distributed evenly across all wells of several immunoSEQ 96-well plates, and each plate served as one replicate. For sorted subsets, each replicate PCR was loaded with 200 ng genomic DNA, equivalent to 30,000 to 35,000 T cell genomes. Purified libraries were quantified with a Qubit 3.0 fluorometer, sized on a Bioanalyzer 2100, and re-quantified with the KAPA Library Quantification kit. Every immunoSEQ 96-well plate was sequenced on a dedicated single-read 150-cycle Illumina NextSeq 550 flow cell. As for the authors' bioinformatics: Because the immunoSEQ output included only junctional sequences and no quality scores, the filtering could not be the same as the filtering used for full-length reads. Sequences were annotated with PyIR, a Python wrapper for IgBLAST v1.9, and V/J genes and CDR3 were assigned using IMGT germline references. Any read was removed if the V/J assignment was weak (E-value above 1e-6), the CDR3 was missing, or the read contained stop codons, out-of-frame junctions, or ambiguous translated residues. V3J clonotypes were defined as sequences sharing an identical inferred V gene, J gene, and CDR3 amino acid sequence. To compute the percentage overlap between repertoires, the number of shared unique clonotypes was divided by the size of the smaller repertoire. Richness of each repertoire was evaluated using RTK rarefaction, the Chao1 estimator, and Recon v2.1 estimates of unobserved clonotypes. For all TCRbeta clonotypes obtained by the gDNA method from a few donors, generation probabilities were computed with OLGA. TCRdb's version of the immuneACCESS table is confined to in-frame rearrangements and falls short of the full clone set. An unresolved V gene accounts for under half of the shortfall where checked; the remainder is of unknown origin. The V and J calls and clone size come from that table; D and trimming were worked out from the DNA. This sample gives 2 million to 2.5 million clones in total; about nine tenths of them show up just once. The leading ten clones occupy 0.3% to 0.4% of the sample.

The sample consisted of naive CD4+ T cells from PBMCs. This specimen's cell subset or site label, interpreted: CD45RA+ positively selected. The TCR sequence derives from a man between 18 and 29 years old in good health. Some clones in this sample may be carry-over from other donors' samples. The sequence joins TRBV28 to TRBJ2-2; the D gene is unclear. The CDR3 amino acid sequence is: CASSLWGGTGELFF. In nucleotides, the sequence is TGTGCCAGCAGTTTATGGGGCGGCACCGGGGAGCTGTTTTTT. This CDR3, with the reference TRBV28 and TRBJ2-2 proteins standing in past its ends, gives the full variable domain DVKVTQSSRYLVKRTGEKVFLECVQDMDHENMFWYRQDPGLGLRLIYFSYDVKMKEKGDIPEGYSVSREKKERFSLILESASTNQTSMYLCASSLWGGTGELFFGEGSRLTVL.